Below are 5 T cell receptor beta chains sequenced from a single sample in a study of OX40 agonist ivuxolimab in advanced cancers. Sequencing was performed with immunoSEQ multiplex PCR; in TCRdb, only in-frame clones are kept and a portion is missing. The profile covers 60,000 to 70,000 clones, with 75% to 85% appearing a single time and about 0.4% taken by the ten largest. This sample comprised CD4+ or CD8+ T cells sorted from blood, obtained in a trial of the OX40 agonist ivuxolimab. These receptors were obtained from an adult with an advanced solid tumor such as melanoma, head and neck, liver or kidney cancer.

This CDR3 is CSASRWAEQYF. The CDR3 region has the DNA TGCAGTGCTAGTCGATGGGCGGAGCAGTACTTC. The V call is TRBV20-1, the J call TRBJ2-7, with D uncertain. Germline loops: CDR1 DFQATT, CDR2 SNEGSKA (reference sequence). Trimming cost V 3 bases and J 7 bases, with 10 bases left between them. This CDR3 is 11 amino acids long.

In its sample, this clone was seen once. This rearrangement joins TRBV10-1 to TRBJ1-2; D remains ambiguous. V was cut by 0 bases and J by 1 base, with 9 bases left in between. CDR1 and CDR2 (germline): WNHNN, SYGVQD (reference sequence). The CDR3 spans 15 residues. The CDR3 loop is CASSESNRFNYGYTF. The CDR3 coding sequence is TGCGCCAGCAGTGAGTCCAACAGATTTAACTATGGCTACACCTTC.

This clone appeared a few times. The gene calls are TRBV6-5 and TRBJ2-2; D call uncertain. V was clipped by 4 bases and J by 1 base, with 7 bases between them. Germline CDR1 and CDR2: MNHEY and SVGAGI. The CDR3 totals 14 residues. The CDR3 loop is CASSSRLNTGELFF. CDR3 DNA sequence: TGTGCCAGCAGTTCGCGACTGAACACCGGGGAGCTGTTTTTT.

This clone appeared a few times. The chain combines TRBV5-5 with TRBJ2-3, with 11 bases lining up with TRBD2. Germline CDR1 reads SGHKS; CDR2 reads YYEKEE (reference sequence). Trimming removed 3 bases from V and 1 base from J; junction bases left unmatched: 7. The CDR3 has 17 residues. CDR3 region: CASSSRLAGYGTDTQYF. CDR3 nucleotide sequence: TGTGCCAGCAGCTCTAGACTAGCGGGATATGGCACAGATACGCAGTATTTT.

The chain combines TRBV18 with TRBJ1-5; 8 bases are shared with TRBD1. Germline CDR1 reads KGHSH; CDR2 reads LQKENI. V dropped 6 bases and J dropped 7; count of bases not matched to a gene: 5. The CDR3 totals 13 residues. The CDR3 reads CASSHDRGQPQHF. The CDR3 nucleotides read TGTGCCAGCTCTCATGACAGGGGCCAGCCCCAGCATTTT.